A selection of T cell receptor beta chains follows, all from one sample in a study of blood T cells in healthy people across ages. TCRdb reprocessed the 5' RACE reads with MiXCR, giving one entry per CDR3 protein. The table shows hundreds of thousands of distinct CDR3 sequences, with about 25% occurring only once. These data were also reused for a study on T cells of mothers and their children.

Sequenced material: blood. Receptors were obtained from a boy aged 5-17 years in good health. CDR3s include the opening cysteine and the closing phenylalanine or tryptophan. A D gene is named only where the DNA matches it firmly. Expanded clones get a size class; other rows say once, few or many, or leave the size out.

v_call,d_call,j_call,clone_size,cdr3_nt,cdr3_aa
TRBV2,.,TRBJ2-2,.,TGTGCCAGCAGTGGGGGCAGTTCGAACACCGGGGAGCTGTTTTTT,CASSGGSSNTGELFF
TRBV4-3,TRBD2,TRBJ2-2,.,TGCGCCAGCAGCCAAGAGGGAGTGGGAGGGTCCACCGGGGAGCTGTTTTTT,CASSQEGVGGSTGELFF
TRBV2,TRBD1,TRBJ2-4,few,TGTGCCAGCGGAGACGGACAGGGGTTAGCCAAAAACATTCAGTACTTC,CASGDGQGLAKNIQYF
TRBV27,.,TRBJ2-1,.,TGTGCCAGCAGTTTATTAGGCCCCTCCAATGAGCAGTTCTTC,CASSLLGPSNEQFF
TRBV6-5,.,TRBJ2-7,.,TGTGCCAGCAGTTACTCGAGACGAGGGGAGCAGTACTTC,CASSYSRRGEQYF
TRBV20-1,.,TRBJ2-4,few,TGCAGTGCTGGCCGGATCGTTTTAGGGCCGGGTGACATTCAGTGCTTC,CSAGRIVLGPGDIQCF
TRBV6-6,TRBD2,TRBJ2-5,few,TGTGCCAGCAGTTTTGCGGGAGGGTTCCGGAAAGAGACCCAGTACTTC,CASSFAGGFRKETQYF
TRBV7-8,.,TRBJ2-7,.,TGTGCCAGCAGCGCCGCTCGGGACGAGCAGTACTTC,CASSAARDEQYF
TRBV7-9,TRBD2,TRBJ2-1,few,TGTGCCAGCAGCTTAGCTAGCGGGAGGATTCGTGAGCAGTTCTTC,CASSLASGRIREQFF
TRBV20-1,TRBD2,TRBJ2-1,.,TGCAGTGCTAAGAGAGCTAGCGGGAGTAGCTCCTACAATGAGCAGTTCTTC,CSAKRASGSSSYNEQFF
TRBV7-9,.,TRBJ2-3,few,TGTGCCAGCAGGCCCGGGGCGGGAGATACGCAGTATTTT,CASRPGAGDTQYF
TRBV12-3/TRBV12-4,.,TRBJ2-1,.,TGTGCCAGCAGTTTGCGGCCCCCACGTTATGAGCAGTTCTTC,CASSLRPPRYEQFF
TRBV12-3/TRBV12-4,.,TRBJ2-1,.,TGTGCCAGCAGTCCCTCAGCGGGCCCCCAATACAATGAGCAGTTCTTC,CASSPSAGPQYNEQFF
TRBV28,.,TRBJ1-1,.,TGTGCCAGCAGTTCCCCGGGACGAAAGGGCACTGAAGCTTTCTTT,CASSSPGRKGTEAFF
TRBV7-2,TRBD2,TRBJ2-1,.,TGTGCCAGCAGCTTAGCTAGCGGGGGGGCCTACAATGAGCAGTTCTTC,CASSLASGGAYNEQFF
TRBV5-8,.,TRBJ1-2,few,TGTGCCAGCAGCTTTAACTCTAACTATGGCTACACCTTC,CASSFNSNYGYTF
TRBV4-1,TRBD1,TRBJ2-7,.,TGCGCCAGCAGCCATCTCAGGGGGCGATACGAGCAGTACTTC,CASSHLRGRYEQYF
TRBV19,.,TRBJ2-2,.,TGTGCCAGTAGTCCTCGGGGCGCCGGGGGCACCGGGGAGCTGTTTTTT,CASSPRGAGGTGELFF
TRBV20-1,.,TRBJ2-4,few,TGCAGTGCTAGAGAAGGGGCAGGGGTAGCCAAAAACATTCAGTACTTC,CSAREGAGVAKNIQYF
TRBV20-1,.,TRBJ1-6,.,TGCAGTGTAGCAAATTCACCCCTCCACTTT,CSVANSPLHF
TRBV5-1,.,TRBJ2-5,.,TGCGCCAGCAGCTTGGAAGGGGGGACAGAGACCCAGTACTTC,CASSLEGGTETQYF
TRBV6-5,.,TRBJ2-2,.,TGTGCCAGCAGTTACTCAATAAACACCGGGGAGCTGTTTTTT,CASSYSINTGELFF
TRBV18,.,TRBJ2-7,.,TGTGCCAGCTCACCAGGGCAGTGCTACGAGCAGTACTTC,CASSPGQCYEQYF
TRBV6-2/TRBV6-3,.,TRBJ1-4,few,TGTGCCAGCGCAGACACACTGAATGAAAAACTGTTTTTT,CASADTLNEKLFF
TRBV20-1,.,TRBJ2-1,.,TGCAGTGCTAGAAGGGGGTCCAGCGACAATGAGCAGTTCTTC,CSARRGSSDNEQFF
TRBV4-3,.,TRBJ2-5,.,TGCGCCAGCAGCCAAGATTGGAGAGCGTGGGAGACCCAGTACTTC,CASSQDWRAWETQYF
TRBV2,.,TRBJ2-7,few,TGTGCCAGCAGCGGCATCCTCGGCGATTACGAGCAGTACTTC,CASSGILGDYEQYF
TRBV7-9,.,TRBJ2-1,few,TGTGCCAGCAGCTACTCCGGGACCTCGGCCTACAATGAGCAATTCTTC,CASSYSGTSAYNEQFF
TRBV7-9,.,TRBJ2-1,.,TGTGCCAGCAGCTTAATATTCGGGGGAGCGGATTACAATGAGCAGTTCTTC,CASSLIFGGADYNEQFF
TRBV7-9,TRBD1,TRBJ2-5,.,TGTGCCAGCAACCCGGGACAGGGGGGAGAGACCCAGTACTTC,CASNPGQGGETQYF
TRBV7-6,.,TRBJ2-7,.,TGTGCCAGCAGCTTGAAAGGTTCTAGCTCCTACGAGCAGTACTTC,CASSLKGSSSYEQYF
TRBV27,.,TRBJ2-2,many,TGTGCCAGCAGTTTATCCTGGGTTAACACCGGGGAGCTGTTTTTT,CASSLSWVNTGELFF
TRBV9,.,TRBJ2-7,.,TGTGCCAGCAGCGCCCAACCGCTCGGGGAGCAGTACTTC,CASSAQPLGEQYF
TRBV12-3/TRBV12-4,.,TRBJ1-1,.,TGTGCCAGCAGCCTGAGGGGCGGGGGCTTGGCTGAAGCTTTCTTT,CASSLRGGGLAEAFF
TRBV28,.,TRBJ1-6,.,TGTGCCAGCAGTTTAATATGGAGTCGGGACCCCCTCCACTTT,CASSLIWSRDPLHF
TRBV7-9,.,TRBJ2-5,few,TGTGCCAGCAGCTTCTCACCCGAAGGGGAGACCCAGTACTTC,CASSFSPEGETQYF
TRBV3-1,TRBD2,TRBJ2-5,few,TGTGCCAGCAGCGAGACTAGCGGGGGGGACCAAGAGACCCAGTACTTC,CASSETSGGDQETQYF
TRBV14,.,TRBJ1-2,few,TGTGCCAGCAGCCAAAGGCCCGGGCGGGCGGCACCCCTCTATGGCTACACCTTC,CASSQRPGRAAPLYGYTF
TRBV28,.,TRBJ2-3,.,TGTGCCAGCGGGCTTATGAATAAGGGCCTTAGGCAGTATTTT,CASGLMNKGLRQYF
TRBV9,.,TRBJ1-2,.,TGTGCCAGCAGCCCAGGTGGGGAATCGGGATTAGGCTACACCTTC,CASSPGGESGLGYTF
TRBV12-3/TRBV12-4,TRBD2,TRBJ2-5,few,TGTGCCAGCACCCCGGGGGGGGGCTCAGAGACCCAGTACTTC,CASTPGGGSETQYF